The clone carrying this TCR beta chain was counted many times. Its cognate antigen is unknown. The data are from a study of T-cell reconstitution after alpha-beta-depleted transplantation in children. The study, taken as a whole, reports: From surviving recipient T cells and thymic progenitors came the high day-60 TCRbeta diversity observed in some patients. Reported findings indicate that, about two months after transplant, alpha-beta T cells came from several hundred expanded clones, which were derived from non-depleted graft cells. Counts and diversity of T cells one year after transplant came mostly from newly produced T cells.

Germline values: CDR1 SEHNR, CDR2 FQNEAQ (reference sequence). The J segment lost 6 bases and the V segment lost 3 bases, leaving 5 bases of the junction unmatched. CDR3 length: 14 amino acids. Preparing the TCRbeta library involved the use of unique molecular identifiers. TCRdb redid the calling of the PCR reads with MiXCR, one entry per CDR3 protein. The sample gives 700,000 to 850,000 distinct CDR3 sequences, approximately 15% of which show up once; about 4.6% is in the top ten. This clonotype was obtained from a male patient younger than 18 who had a stem cell transplant for acute lymphoblastic leukemia, so the T cells may come from the graft donor. V is TRBV7-9 and J is TRBJ2-1, with TRBD1 matching 7 bases. This specimen was PBMCs, mostly from graft donor cells, taken 360 days after TCRalphabeta/CD19-depleted stem cell transplant. CDR3 amino acids: CASSLIQGVNEQFF. In nucleotides, the CDR3 is TGTGCCAGCAGCTTGATCCAGGGGGTCAATGAGCAGTTCTTC.